These 30 T cell receptor beta chains share one sample of origin, sequenced in a study of T cells in Graves' hyperthyroidism and ophthalmopathy. The investigators amplified TCR beta CDR3 regions from RNA transcripts. Researchers ran a first-round RT-PCR on the TCR CDR3 using the HTBI primer set. TCRdb ran MiXCR on the multiplex PCR reads and lists one entry per CDR3 protein. The table shows 640,000 or so distinct CDR3 sequences, with 12% to 15% occurring only once. Sequenced input: blood. Receptor source: a woman between 18 and 30 years old with Graves' ophthalmopathy.

This clonotype was counted many times. V and J are TRBV6-1 and TRBJ2-5; TRBD1 matches at 9 bases. This CDR3 comprises 15 residues. The germline CDR1 and CDR2 sequences are MNHNS and SASEGT. Losses at the gene ends were 6 bases for V and 1 base for J; bases not matched to a gene: 6. The CDR3 loop is CASSRTGALQETQYF. CDR3 in DNA: TGTGCCAGCAGCCGGACAGGGGCCCTCCAAGAGACCCAGTACTTC.

The sample holds many counts of this clonotype. The rearrangement links TRBV6-5 to TRBJ1-6, with D perhaps matching TRBD1 (6 bases). The CDR3 consists of 16 residues. From germline, CDR1 is MNHEY and CDR2 SVGAGI. V gave up 2 bases and J gave up 10 bases, with 18 bases separating them. In DNA form, the CDR3 reads TGTGCCAGCAGTTACCCTCCCCAGGGGATCGGATCACCCCTCCACTTT. Translated: CASSYPPQGIGSPLHF.

This clonotype was seen more than once but under ten times. The chain links TRBV6-1 to TRBJ2-5; the match to TRBD2 covers 10 bases. The V gene's germline CDR1 is MNHNS and CDR2 SASEGT. This CDR3 has 18 residues. V lost 1 base to trimming and J lost 3 bases; unmatched junction nucleotides: 11. The CDR3 coding sequence is TGTGCCAGCAGTGAAGGAGCAGCGGGAGGGCCCGGCGAAGAGACCCAGTACTTC. It translates to CASSEGAAGGPGEETQYF.

V usage is TRBV6-1 and J usage is TRBJ2-1, with TRBD2 matching over 8 bases. CDR3 size: 16 residues. V dropped 6 bases and J dropped 0; count of bases not matched to a gene: 7. Germline V gives CDR1 MNHNS, CDR2 SASEGT. CDR3 region: CASSSHRGGSYNEQFF. The CDR3 DNA reads TGTGCCAGCAGCTCCCACCGGGGGGGCTCCTACAATGAGCAGTTCTTC.

The gene calls are TRBV12-3 or TRBV12-4 and TRBJ1-1, with 10 bases matching TRBD1. The V and J ends lost 4 bases and 4 bases, in that order; junction bases with no gene match: 9. The CDR3 extends over 16 amino acids. Written as DNA, the CDR3 is TGTGCCAGCAGTTCCCCGGGACAGGGGCCTAGCACTGAAGCTTTCTTT. It encodes CASSSPGQGPSTEAFF.

Ten or more counts support this clonotype. The J gene is TRBJ2-5, the V gene TRBV12-5, with D perhaps assigned TRBD1 or TRBD2 (5 bases each). V was trimmed by 0 bases and J by 1 base, leaving 9 bases between them. CDR3 length equals 15 residues. In germline, CDR1 is LGHNT, CDR2 FRNRAP. CDR3 residues: CASGLVGGGQETQYF. The CDR3 nucleotides read TGTGCTAGTGGTTTGGTTGGTGGGGGCCAAGAGACCCAGTACTTC.

At least ten counts were recorded for this clonotype. One junction end does not reproduce the germline sequence, and a read error may be involved. Here the CDR3 DNA reads TGTGCCAGCAGCCTAGAAATGGGACGGAAGAACACTGAAGCTTTCTTT. Its translation is CASSLEMGRKNTEAFF. V usage is TRBV11-2 and J usage is TRBJ1-1, with D possibly TRBD1 on 5 matching bases. The germline V gene encodes CDR1 SGHAT and CDR2 FQNNGV. The CDR3 has 16 residues.

This clonotype was found many times. This chain joins TRBV28 and TRBJ2-4; the D gene is possibly TRBD1 (6 bases). V lost 5 bases, J lost 3 bases, and 14 bases lay in between. The CDR3 covers 15 residues. Germline V gene lookup returns CDR1 MDHEN and CDR2 SYDVKM. The CDR3 here is CASSPPDSFKNIQYF. CDR3 bases: TGTGCCAGCAGTCCCCCGGACAGCTTCAAAAACATTCAGTACTTC.

This chain connects TRBV7-2 to TRBJ2-5; TRBD2 matches 8 bases. Germline CDR1 reads SGHTA; CDR2 reads FQGNSA. V trimming: 1 base; J trimming: 3 bases; junction bases outside the gene matches: 4. There are 15 residues in the CDR3. CDR3 loop: CASSLGYGGEETQYF. The CDR3 DNA is TGTGCCAGCAGCTTAGGGTACGGGGGGGAAGAGACCCAGTACTTC.

The chain has TRBV5-6 and TRBJ2-5; D not certain. This CDR3 spans 16 amino acids. Germline assignment: CDR1 SGHDT and CDR2 YYEEEE. The V and J ends lost 0 bases and 2 bases respectively, with 14 bases between them. The CDR3 sequence: CASSLGSDRSQETQYF. The DNA for the CDR3 is TGTGCCAGCAGCTTGGGTTCAGATAGAAGTCAAGAGACCCAGTACTTC.

This clonotype was seen ten or more times. The chain employs TRBV2 and TRBJ1-5; D is undetermined. The germline CDR1 and CDR2 sequences are SNHLY and FYNNEI. The CDR3 length is 14 residues. V was pared by 4 bases and J by 5 bases, with 12 bases between. CDR3 sequence reads: CASSALRAYQPQHF. The CDR3 nucleotides read TGTGCCAGCAGTGCATTGAGGGCTTATCAGCCCCAGCATTTT.

This chain uses TRBV24-1 with TRBJ1-5; 8 positions agree with TRBD1. The germline V gene encodes CDR1 KGHDR and CDR2 SFDVKD. The CDR3 spans 15 residues. V lost 5 bases to trimming and J lost 4 bases; unmatched junction nucleotides: 6. DNA for the CDR3: TGTGCCACCAGTGGCAGGACAGGGAGAAATCAGCCCCAGCATTTT. As protein: CATSGRTGRNQPQHF.

This clonotype has a count of ten or more. The chain recombines TRBV27 with TRBJ2-3; 8 positions match TRBD2. In germline, CDR1 is MNHEY, CDR2 SMNVEV (reference sequence). This CDR3 contains 16 residues. Trimming cost V 5 bases and J 5 bases; bases outside gene matches: 12. CDR3 protein: CASSPSGRAWGDTQYF. The CDR3 DNA sequence: TGTGCCAGCAGTCCCTCCGGGAGGGCGTGGGGAGATACGCAGTATTTT.

This clonotype was found a few times. For the CDR3, the DNA is TGTGCCAGCAGCCAAGTTGTTATGGGCGAGCAGTACTTC. Protein sequence: CASSQVVMGEQYF. The chain has TRBV14 and TRBJ2-7; D remains unclear. The germline gives CDR1 SGHDN, CDR2 FVKESK. The germline V and J ends were trimmed by 1 base and 6 bases, with 10 bases remaining between them. The length of the CDR3 is 13 residues. Variable domain in full (rest from reference TRBV14 and TRBJ2-7): EAGVTQFPSHSVIEKGQTVTLRCDPISGHDNLYWYRRVMGKEIKFLLHFVKESKQDESGMPNNRFLAERTGGTYSTLKVQPAELEDSGVYFCASSQVVMGEQYFGPGTRLTVT.

Ten or more counts support this clonotype. The J gene is TRBJ2-7, the V gene TRBV12-3 or TRBV12-4, with 7 bases identical to TRBD2. With 3 bases clipped from V and 1 base from J, the junction kept 9 bases outside the gene matches. The CDR3 sequence is 16 residues long. The CDR3 DNA reads TGTGCCAGCAGTTTCGGGTTCCAGCGGGGTTCCTACGAGCAGTACTTC. Amino acid sequence: CASSFGFQRGSYEQYF.

This clonotype was seen ten or more times. The V call is TRBV20-1, the J call TRBJ2-7; D ambiguous. CDR1 is DFQATT and CDR2 is SNEGSKA in the germline V gene (reference sequence). This CDR3 region has 13 residues. V was trimmed by 0 bases and J by 0 bases, leaving 6 bases between them. The CDR3 DNA reads TGCAGTGCTAGAGATGGAATCTCCTACGAGCAGTACTTC. Encoded protein: CSARDGISYEQYF.

A remark on this clonotype: Sequence at one end of the junction differs from germline and may be a read error. The genes are TRBV5-5 and TRBJ1-4; 7 positions match TRBD1. CDR1 SGHKS and CDR2 YYEKEE come from the germline V gene (reference sequence). The CDR3 totals 18 residues. CDR3 region: CASSQELAGRSGGEKLFF. The DNA for the CDR3 is TGCGCCAGCAGCCAAGAGTTAGCTGGGAGGTCAGGGGGTGAAAAACTGTTTTTT.

This clonotype was seen many times. CDR3 coding DNA: TGTGCCAGCAGTGTAGGGACAGCGGAGACCCAGTACTTC. Its translation is CASSVGTAETQYF. This chain connects TRBV7-9 to TRBJ2-5, with 7 bases matching TRBD1. The CDR3 contains 13 residues. Germline CDR1 reads SEHNR; CDR2 reads FQNEAQ (reference sequence). J lost 5 bases, V lost 6 bases, and 6 bases had no gene match.

In the case of this clonotype: An end of the junction differs from the germline gene, which may be a read error. The rearrangement uses TRBV7-6 and TRBJ2-7, with D maybe TRBD2 (6 bases). Looked up from germline, CDR1 is SGHVS and CDR2 is FNYEAQ. This CDR3 comprises 15 residues. CDR3 bases: TGTGCCGGCAGCTTGGACCGGGGCGGGGTGAACGAGCAGTACTTC. The encoded protein is CAGSLDRGGVNEQYF.

This clonotype turned up a few times. The chain links TRBV11-3 to TRBJ2-3, with D possibly TRBD2 on 5 matching bases. CDR3 length: 16 residues. The V gene's germline CDR1 is SGHNT and CDR2 YENEEA. V lost 5 bases and J 0 bases, leaving 15 bases between the germline ends. The DNA for the CDR3 is TGTGCCAGCAGCCCCAGTCCGGGAAAGAGCACAGATACGCAGTATTTT. Its translation is CASSPSPGKSTDTQYF.

The CDR3 here is CASKGTGQETQYF. CDR3 DNA: TGTGCCAGCAAGGGGACGGGACAAGAGACCCAGTACTTC. The chain couples TRBV6-1 to TRBJ2-5; D possibly uses TRBD1 or TRBD2 (5 bases each). Deletions cut 7 bases from V and 2 bases from J, with 11 bases between. This CDR3 contains 13 residues. Per the germline V gene, CDR1 is MNHNS and CDR2 is SASEGT.

This clonotype was counted many times. V usage is TRBV6-2 or TRBV6-3 and J usage is TRBJ2-7, with 7 bases matching TRBD2. Germline V gene sequence: CDR1 MNHEY, CDR2 SVGEGT. V shed 0 bases, J shed 5 bases, and the junction held 10 bases outside the gene matches. This CDR3 is built from 16 residues. The CDR3 loop reads CASSYSPDAGANEQYF. The CDR3, as DNA: TGTGCCAGCAGTTACTCACCTGACGCGGGAGCAAACGAGCAGTACTTC.

The V gene is TRBV30, the J gene TRBJ2-7; 8 bases map to TRBD1. J gave up 2 bases and V 5 bases, and 5 bases lay outside the gene matches. The CDR3 has 13 residues. The V gene's germline CDR1 is GTSNPN and CDR2 SVGIG (reference sequence). In DNA, the CDR3 is TGTGCCTGGGACAGGGGCCGGGCCTACGAGCAGTACTTC. This gives the protein CAWDRGRAYEQYF.

Many counts were recorded for this clonotype. The chain combines TRBV2 with TRBJ2-7; D is uncertain. The length of the CDR3 is 13 residues. Germline CDR1 reads SNHLY; CDR2 reads FYNNEI. The germline V and J ends were trimmed by 7 bases and 4 bases, with 14 bases remaining between them. The CDR3 spells CASNGRLGYEQYF. The CDR3 DNA reads TGTGCCAGCAACGGGCGACTTGGATACGAGCAGTACTTC.

The sample holds many counts of this clonotype. The CDR3 here is CASSVGSLAGEETQYF. The CDR3, as DNA: TGTGCCAGCAGCGTGGGTAGCCTAGCGGGAGAAGAGACCCAGTACTTC. V is TRBV9 and J is TRBJ2-5; 10 nucleotides line up with TRBD2. CDR3 length: 16 amino acids. Per germline, CDR1 SGDLS and CDR2 YYNGEE. V lost 2 bases and J lost 3; bases outside the gene matches: 7.

Many counts were recorded for this clonotype. The chain combines TRBV6-1 with TRBJ2-3; D is undetermined. Per germline, CDR1 MNHNS and CDR2 SASEGT. The CDR3 contains 16 residues. The V end lost 6 bases, the J end lost 3 bases, and 19 bases lay between the germline ends. The CDR3 coding sequence is TGTGCCAGCAGCAAGGACCAGAGAGGTGGAACAGATACGCAGTATTTT. It is translated as CASSKDQRGGTDTQYF.

In regard to this clonotype: A much larger clone lies a single base off, so this may be a read error. The chain recombines TRBV12-3 or TRBV12-4 with TRBJ2-7; D might be TRBD1 (6 bases). The CDR3 is made up of 15 amino acids. The CDR3 nucleotides are TGTGCCAGCGGGCAAGGGGGTGCTTACTCCTACCAGCAGTACTTC. It specifies CASGQGGAYSYQQYF.

This clonotype has a count of ten or more. The J gene is TRBJ2-1, the V gene TRBV19; unclear D gene. The CDR3 has 13 amino acids. V was shortened by 3 bases and J by 9 bases, with 12 bases between the two germline ends. Germline V gives CDR1 LNHDA, CDR2 SQIVND (reference sequence). The CDR3 DNA follows: TGTGCCAGTAGTATCACAAGCATTCGTGAGCAGTTCTTC. Its protein is CASSITSIREQFF.

Only a few counts were recorded for this clonotype. The CDR3 region has the DNA TGTGCCACCAGTGATTTGGCAGAGACCCAGTACTTC. It yields the protein CATSDLAETQYF. The chain has TRBV24-1 and TRBJ2-5; D ambiguous. CDR1 is KGHDR, CDR2 SFDVKD, per germline. CDR3 length equals 12 residues. V dropped 0 bases and J dropped 4 bases, with 2 bases sitting between them.

This clonotype appeared a few times. The chain couples TRBV7-6 to TRBJ2-3; the D gene is possibly TRBD2 (5 bases). CDR1 is SGHVS and CDR2 is FNYEAQ in the germline V gene. V was shortened by 0 bases and J by 2 bases, with 18 bases between the two germline ends. The CDR3 runs to 18 residues. CDR3 coding DNA: TGTGCCAGCAGCTTAGCGGGAGAGTTCCCATACTACACAGATACGCAGTATTTT. It yields the protein CASSLAGEFPYYTDTQYF.